This TCR beta chain derives from a study of post-analysis software for immune sequencing data. General study results and limits: When patients were compared with controls, four to six TRBV segments were more frequent, TRBV5-6, TRBV5-1 and TRBV20-1 among them.

cDNA libraries for TCR beta contained unique molecular identifiers. TCRdb passed the PCR reads through MiXCR, listing each CDR3 protein once. The sample holds about 810,000 distinct CDR3 sequences, around 50% seen once. Germline values: CDR1 SGHTA, CDR2 FQGNSA. This CDR3 is built from 16 residues. With 5 bases clipped from V and 10 bases from J, the junction kept 14 bases outside the gene matches. Comments on this clonotype: Its antigen is currently unknown.

This chain connects TRBV7-2 to TRBJ1-6; TRBD1 matches at 7 bases. The source material was blood. The sequence was obtained from a girl aged 10 to 17 with multiple sclerosis. CDR3 in DNA: TGTGCCAGCAGCGCCAATGCCGGGACAGCAAGGTCACCCCTCCACTTT. Protein product: CASSANAGTARSPLHF.